One sample yielded the 27 T cell receptor beta chains listed below, sequenced in a study of long-term antiretroviral therapy in people with HIV. This was the immunoSEQ v3.0 assay at survey level. Assay used: immunoSEQ multiplex PCR; TCRdb lists only in-frame clones, some missing. The sample contains some 8,900 clones, over 70% of which appear only once. The sample was unsorted PBMCs, taken 1.8 years before starting antiretroviral therapy. Receptors were obtained from a man between 40 and 49 years old with HIV.

This clone appeared a single time. V gene TRBV29-1 combines with J gene TRBJ1-2, with 11 bases matching TRBD1. V trimming: 6 bases; J trimming: 7 bases; junction bases outside the gene matches: 10. Germline V lookup: CDR1 SQVTM, CDR2 ANQGSEA. CDR3 length: 14 amino acids. CDR3: CSVGEGTGGSGYTF. The CDR3 DNA sequence: TGCAGCGTGGGGGAAGGGACAGGGGGATCTGGCTACACCTTC.

The DNA for the CDR3 is TGTGCCAGCTCATCCTTACAGGGGAGGGATAATTCACCCCTCCACTTT. It specifies CASSSLQGRDNSPLHF. The genes are TRBV18 and TRBJ1-6, with TRBD1 matching over 7 bases. After removal of 5 bases from V and 5 bases from J, the junction contained 9 bases not matched to a gene. From germline, CDR1 is KGHSH and CDR2 LQKENI. The CDR3 is 16 amino acids.

The V gene is TRBV5-1, the J gene TRBJ2-7; 7 nucleotides match TRBD2. Germline-derived CDR1 and CDR2 are SGHRS and YFSETQ. V was pared by 4 bases and J by 3 bases, with 13 bases of the junction left unmatched. The CDR3 loop spans 16 amino acids. CDR3 sequence: CASSREGSGPRYEQYF. The CDR3 region has the DNA TGCGCCAGCAGCAGGGAGGGATCCGGTCCACGCTACGAGCAGTACTTC.

The table lists this clone with a few counts. The V and J genes are TRBV5-6 and TRBJ2-7, with TRBD2 identical over 8 bases. V gave up 5 bases and J gave up 2 bases; unmatched junction bases: 9. The germline V gene has CDR1 SGHDT and CDR2 YYEEEE. This CDR3 has 15 amino acids. CDR3 residues: CASRHAGGRTYEQYF. The CDR3, as DNA: TGTGCCAGCAGACATGCGGGGGGTAGAACCTACGAGCAGTACTTC.

V is TRBV19 and J is TRBJ1-2; D unresolved. Trimming left V 7 bases short and J 1 base short, with 10 bases between. Germline CDR1 is LNHDA and CDR2 is SQIVND (reference sequence). The CDR3 runs 13 residues. CDR3 DNA sequence: TGTGCCAGTACCCCGACGATTAACTATGGCTACACCTTC. This translates into CASTPTINYGYTF.

J is TRBJ2-2 and V is TRBV2; 8 positions match TRBD1. The CDR3 extends over 15 amino acids. The germline CDR1 and CDR2 sequences are SNHLY and FYNNEI. V trimming: 2 bases; J trimming: 5 bases; junction bases outside the gene matches: 4. The CDR3 spells CASSETQGATGELFF. In nucleotides, the CDR3 is TGTGCCAGCAGTGAAACCCAGGGGGCGACCGGGGAGCTGTTTTTT.

The chain recombines TRBV5-1 with TRBJ1-5; D not resolved. The CDR3 has 15 amino acids. Germline V gene lookup returns CDR1 SGHRS and CDR2 YFSETQ. Trimming took 6 bases from V and 0 from J, leaving 13 bases between them. The CDR3 DNA reads TGCGCCAGCAAACCGGGAGCTAATAGCAATCAGCCCCAGCATTTT. Translating gives CASKPGANSNQPQHF.

The chain combines TRBV5-6 with TRBJ1-2; D is undetermined. CDR1 and CDR2 from the germline V gene are SGHDT and YYEEEE. This CDR3 has 15 amino acids. V lost 4 bases to trimming and J lost 4 bases, with 17 bases between them. The CDR3 DNA sequence: TGTGCCAGCAGCCCGGGGTCTTCTTTCGTCTATGGCTACACCTTC. Protein sequence: CASSPGSSFVYGYTF.

This chain connects TRBV4-1 to TRBJ1-2; 9 nucleotides match TRBD1. CDR1 and CDR2 (germline): MGHRA, YSYEKL. J lost 3 bases, V lost 0 bases, and 11 bases had no gene match. The CDR3 sequence is 18 residues long. The CDR3 region is CASSQDWGQGQADYGYTF. The CDR3 DNA follows: TGCGCCAGCAGCCAAGATTGGGGACAGGGTCAGGCGGACTATGGCTACACCTTC.

This clone was counted once. This sequence joins TRBV7-4 and TRBJ1-3; D is perhaps TRBD1 (5 bases). CDR3 length: 18 residues. CDR1 is SGHVT and CDR2 is SQSDAQ in the germline V gene. V dropped 11 bases and J dropped 0 bases, with 26 bases sitting between them. The CDR3 coding sequence is TGTGCCGGTGGACACGGGTTAAGAGTGCTCTGCTCTGGAAACACCATATATTTT. This sequence encodes CAGGHGLRVLCSGNTIYF.

V and J are TRBV5-1 and TRBJ2-7, with TRBD2 identical over 9 bases. V shed 2 bases and J 3 bases; nucleotides not matched to a gene: 6. The CDR3 consists of 15 residues. Looked up from germline, CDR1 is SGHRS and CDR2 is YFSETQ. The chain's CDR3 is CASSLIAGEYYEQYF. As DNA, the CDR3 is TGCGCCAGCAGCTTAATAGCGGGGGAGTACTACGAGCAGTACTTC. Full variable domain (rest looked up from reference TRBV5-1 and TRBJ2-7): KAGVTQTPRYLIKTRGQQVTLSCSPISGHRSVSWYQQTPGQGLQFLFEYFSETQRNKGNFPGRFSGRQFSNSRSEMNVSTLELGDSALYLCASSLIAGEYYEQYFGPGTRLTVT.

This clone was seen a handful of times. CDR3 amino acids: CASSLGTEAFF. The CDR3 DNA sequence: TGTGCCAGCAGTTTGGGAACTGAAGCTTTCTTT. The chain uses TRBV27 and TRBJ1-1; D is unclear. V shed 3 bases and J shed 5 bases, with 4 bases lying between them. CDR1 is MNHEY, CDR2 SMNVEV, per germline (reference sequence). The CDR3 has 11 amino acids.

The chain uses TRBV5-5 and TRBJ2-3; TRBD2 agrees at 7 bases. Per the germline V gene, CDR1 is SGHKS and CDR2 is YYEKEE (reference sequence). The CDR3 runs to 15 residues. V was clipped by 2 bases and J by 5 bases; unmatched bases: 8. The CDR3 reads CASSFRGVWGDTQYF. For the CDR3, the DNA is TGTGCCAGCAGCTTTCGGGGGGTCTGGGGAGATACGCAGTATTTT.

The rearrangement uses TRBV4-1 and TRBJ1-1; no reliable D call. Germline V lookup: CDR1 MGHRA, CDR2 YSYEKL. This CDR3 contains 15 residues. V lost 4 bases, J lost 8 bases, and 20 bases lay in between. CDR3 DNA sequence: TGCGCCAGCAGCCCCCTCCAAGGAAAGCAGAGGGAAGCTTTCTTT. This codes for CASSPLQGKQREAFF.

A few counts support this clone. The V call is TRBV6-5, the J call TRBJ2-3; D call uncertain. The CDR3 is made up of 9 amino acids. Between the trimmed V and J ends, which lost 6 bases and 11 bases, there was a span of 6 bases. The germline V gene has CDR1 MNHEY and CDR2 SVGAGI. CDR3 coding DNA: TGTGCCAGCAGCCATGAGCAGTATTTT. Residues: CASSHEQYF.

This sequence joins TRBV10-3 and TRBJ1-5; 9 bases fit TRBD1. Germline CDR1 reads ENHRY; CDR2 reads SYGVKD. V shed 2 bases and J 4 bases; nucleotides not matched to a gene: 0. CDR3 length: 14 amino acids. CDR3 DNA: TGTGCCATCAGTGAGGACAGGGGGAATCAGCCCCAGCATTTT. It translates to CAISEDRGNQPQHF.

This clone rates as medium-sized. V usage is TRBV5-6 and J usage is TRBJ2-6, with D tentatively TRBD2 (6 bases). Per germline, CDR1 SGHDT and CDR2 YYEEEE. The CDR3 extends over 16 amino acids. V lost 4 bases and J lost 0, with 11 bases in between. The CDR3 protein is CASSPAGGSGANVLTF. Written as DNA, the CDR3 is TGTGCCAGCAGCCCCGCCGGGGGCTCTGGGGCCAACGTCCTGACTTTC.

This chain joins TRBV2 and TRBJ2-7; no clear D gene. The germline gives CDR1 SNHLY, CDR2 FYNNEI. With 4 bases removed from V and 0 bases from J, the gap between germline ends came to 1 base. This CDR3 has 11 amino acids. The chain's CDR3 is CASSASYEQYF. DNA of the CDR3: TGTGCCAGCAGTGCCTCCTACGAGCAGTACTTC.

The rearrangement links TRBV18 to TRBJ2-2, with 8 nucleotides matching TRBD2. V shed 6 bases and J 1 base; nucleotides not matched to a gene: 4. This CDR3 contains 15 residues. The germline V gene has CDR1 KGHSH and CDR2 LQKENI. The CDR3 protein is CASSQLAGNTGELFF. The CDR3 nucleotides are TGTGCCAGCTCGCAGCTAGCGGGGAACACCGGGGAGCTGTTTTTT. The full variable domain, rest sourced from reference TRBV18 and TRBJ2-2, is NAGVMQNPRHLVRRRGQEARLRCSPMKGHSHVYWYRQLPEEGLKFMVYLQKENIIDESGMPKERFSAEFPKEGPSILRIQQVVRGDSAAYFCASSQLAGNTGELFFGEGSRLTVL.

This chain links TRBV5-1 with TRBJ1-1; possibly TRBD1 for D (5 bases). The CDR3 is 18 residues long. From germline, CDR1 is SGHRS and CDR2 YFSETQ. V lost 0 bases to trimming and J lost 0 bases, with 18 bases between them. The DNA for the CDR3 is TGCGCCAGCAGCTTGGTGCTCGCGGGAGGGGCTATGAACACTGAAGCTTTCTTT. Its translation: CASSLVLAGGAMNTEAFF.

The chain uses TRBV5-1 and TRBJ1-3, with TRBD1 as a possible D gene (6 bases). Trimming pared 5 bases from V and 0 bases from J, leaving 12 bases between. CDR3 length: 15 residues. Germline V gene data show CDR1 as SGHRS and CDR2 as YFSETQ. For the CDR3, the DNA is TGCGCCAGCAGGTCAACAGGGAGCTCTGGAAACACCATATATTTT. Translated: CASRSTGSSGNTIYF.

This clone was seen only a few times. V is TRBV5-1 and J is TRBJ1-2; D not resolved. CDR3 size: 13 residues. Germline V CDR1 and CDR2: SGHRS, YFSETQ. Trimming took off 4 bases at V and 8 bases at J, with 15 bases between the two ends. In DNA form, the CDR3 reads TGCGCCAGCAGCGCTCCCTTGGATTCGGGCTACACCTTC. Amino acids: CASSAPLDSGYTF. The variable domain in full, with the rest retrieved from reference TRBV5-1 and TRBJ1-2, is KAGVTQTPRYLIKTRGQQVTLSCSPISGHRSVSWYQQTPGQGLQFLFEYFSETQRNKGNFPGRFSGRQFSNSRSEMNVSTLELGDSALYLCASSAPLDSGYTFGSGTRLTVV.

The V gene is TRBV5-4, the J gene TRBJ1-4; 7 bases map to TRBD1. Germline-derived CDR1 and CDR2 are SGHNT and YYREEE (reference sequence). The CDR3 covers 13 residues. V shed 7 bases and J 8 bases; nucleotides not matched to a gene: 8. Written as DNA, the CDR3 is TGTGCCAGCTCCCGGGACAGTGGAGAAAAACTGTTTTTT. It is translated as CASSRDSGEKLFF.

V usage is TRBV5-8 and J usage is TRBJ2-7, with a tentative D call TRBD2 (6 bases). Trimming pared 3 bases from V and 1 base from J, leaving 14 bases between. Germline lookup yields CDR1 SGHTS and CDR2 YDEGEE. The CDR3 extends over 15 amino acids. This CDR3 is CASSSSADGSYEQYF. For the CDR3, the DNA is TGTGCCAGCAGCTCTAGCGCGGACGGTTCCTACGAGCAGTACTTC.

V usage is TRBV30 and J usage is TRBJ1-1; D not resolved. The CDR3 is 13 residues long. In germline, CDR1 is GTSNPN, CDR2 SVGIG (reference sequence). V lost 0 bases and J lost 1, with 6 bases in between. CDR3 amino acids: CAWSVLKNTEAFF. CDR3 bases: TGTGCCTGGAGTGTACTTAAGAACACTGAAGCTTTCTTT. The full variable domain, completed using reference TRBV30 and TRBJ1-1, is SQTIHQWPATLVQPVGSPLSLECTVEGTSNPNLYWYRQAAGRGLQLLFYSVGIGQISSEVPQNLSASRPQDRQFILSSKKLLLSDSGFYLCAWSVLKNTEAFFGQGTRLTVV.

The gene calls are TRBV30 and TRBJ2-1; D is perhaps TRBD2 (7 bases). The CDR3 loop spans 15 amino acids. Germline V lookup: CDR1 GTSNPN, CDR2 SVGIG (reference sequence). Deletions cut 2 bases from V and 9 bases from J, with 20 bases between. Here the CDR3 reads CAWSLEGGAHSEQFF. CDR3 DNA: TGTGCCTGGAGTTTGGAGGGGGGGGCCCACAGTGAGCAGTTCTTC.

The gene calls are TRBV6-6 and TRBJ1-5; 7 bases fit TRBD1. This CDR3 has 15 amino acids. Germline V gene data show CDR1 as MNHNY and CDR2 as SVGAGI (reference sequence). With 7 bases clipped from V and 4 bases from J, the junction kept 10 bases outside the gene matches. CDR3 amino acids: CASMGGGGRNQPQHF. In DNA form, the CDR3 reads TGTGCCAGCATGGGGGGAGGGGGCCGAAATCAGCCCCAGCATTTT.